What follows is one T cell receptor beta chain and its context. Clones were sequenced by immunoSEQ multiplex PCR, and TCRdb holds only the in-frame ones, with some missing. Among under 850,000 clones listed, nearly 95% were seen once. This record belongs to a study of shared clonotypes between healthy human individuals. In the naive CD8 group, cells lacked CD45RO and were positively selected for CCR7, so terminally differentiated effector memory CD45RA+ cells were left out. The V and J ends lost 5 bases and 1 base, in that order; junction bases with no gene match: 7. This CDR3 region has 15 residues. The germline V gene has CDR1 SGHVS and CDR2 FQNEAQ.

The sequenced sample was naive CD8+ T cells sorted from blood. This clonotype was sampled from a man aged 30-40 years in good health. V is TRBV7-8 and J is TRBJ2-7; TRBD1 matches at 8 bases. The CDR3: CASSPGTGLSYEQYF. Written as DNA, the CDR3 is TGTGCCAGCAGCCCCGGGACAGGACTTTCCTACGAGCAGTACTTC.